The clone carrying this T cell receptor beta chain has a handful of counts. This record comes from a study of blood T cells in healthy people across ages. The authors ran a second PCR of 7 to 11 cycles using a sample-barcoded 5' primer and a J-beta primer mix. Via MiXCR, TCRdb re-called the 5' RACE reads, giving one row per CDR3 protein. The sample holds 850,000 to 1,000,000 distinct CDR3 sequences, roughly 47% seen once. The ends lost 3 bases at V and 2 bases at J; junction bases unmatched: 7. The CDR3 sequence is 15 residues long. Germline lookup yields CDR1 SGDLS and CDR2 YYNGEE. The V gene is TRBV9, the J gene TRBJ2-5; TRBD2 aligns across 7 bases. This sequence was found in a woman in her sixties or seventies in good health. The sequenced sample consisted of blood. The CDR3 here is CASSAHTSVQETQYF. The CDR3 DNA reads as TGTGCCAGCAGCGCCCACACTAGCGTGCAAGAGACCCAGTACTTC.